This entry concerns a single TCR beta chain. Its target is unknown. The V and J ends lost 3 bases and 3 bases, in that order; junction bases with no gene match: 2. The CDR3 runs 15 residues. Germline loops: CDR1 LGHNA, CDR2 YNFKEQ. Clones were sequenced by immunoSEQ multiplex PCR, and TCRdb holds only the in-frame ones, with some missing. The data show roughly 2.1 million clones, approximately 94% seen once. This sample is part of a study of shared clonotypes between healthy human individuals. CD45RO-negative cells were positively selected for CCR7, leaving out terminally differentiated effector memory CD45RA+ cells. Findings and limits, study-wide: Compared with memory subsets, naive subsets generally had larger estimated richness.

The J gene is TRBJ2-3, the V gene TRBV4-2, with TRBD1 matching over 11 bases. Sequencing used naive CD8+ T cells from PBMCs. This clonotype originated in a man between 18 and 29 years old in good health. Some clones in this sample may be carry-over from other donors' samples. CDR3 sequence: CASSHRDRGTDTQYF. In DNA form, the CDR3 reads TGTGCCAGCAGCCACAGGGACAGGGGGACAGATACGCAGTATTTT.